These 6 T cell receptor beta chains share one sample of origin, sequenced in a study of blood T cell repertoires in COVID-19 (TCRdb year 2020). Libraries were constructed by the immunoSEQ multiplex PCR assay. Held by TCRdb, this immuneACCESS table contains in-frame sequences only and omits some clones. Under half of the omission traces to an unresolved V gene where checked; the cause of the rest is unknown. This sample has some 51,000 clones in its table, and around nine tenths of those were observed once. Clones ranked in the top ten supply roughly an eighth of the sample. The sample consisted of peripheral blood. These receptors were taken from a human donor with active COVID-19. The donor label of this sample is uncertain.

The V and J genes are TRBV29-1 and TRBJ1-2, with TRBD1 identical over 7 bases. The CDR3 runs 13 residues. V dropped 5 bases and J dropped 4; count of bases not matched to a gene: 7. The V gene's germline CDR1 is SQVTM and CDR2 ANQGSEA. CDR3 sequence (DNA): TGCAGCGTTACCAAGGGGGCAGGCTATGGCTACACCTTC. Encoded protein: CSVTKGAGYGYTF. Based on the CDR3 plus reference TRBV29-1 and TRBJ1-2, the full variable domain is SAVISQKPSRDICQRGTSLTIQCQVDSQVTMMFWYRQQPGQSLTLIATANQGSEATYESGFVIDKFPISRPNLTFSTLTVSNMSPEDSSIYLCSVTKGAGYGYTFGSGTRLTVV.

This chain joins TRBV5-1 and TRBJ2-1, with D tentatively TRBD2 (5 bases). Germline CDR1 SGHRS, CDR2 YFSETQ. The CDR3 length is 16 residues. Trimming removed 1 base at V and 0 bases at J, with 11 bases between. This chain's CDR3 is CASSLPSTDSYNEQFF. Written as DNA, the CDR3 is TGCGCCAGCAGCTTGCCTAGCACGGACTCCTACAATGAGCAGTTCTTC.

Concerning this clone itself: Mismatch with germline at one junction end may stem from a read error. V usage is TRBV7-7 and J usage is TRBJ2-1; 10 nucleotides line up with TRBD1. Per the germline V gene, CDR1 is SSHAT and CDR2 is FNYEAQ (reference sequence). The length of the CDR3 is 13 residues. The CDR3 here is CASSSDRGNEQFF. CDR3 bases: TGTGCTAGCAGCTCGGACAGGGGGAATGAGCAGTTCTTC.

J is TRBJ2-3 and V is TRBV5-4, with TRBD2 matching over 7 bases. This CDR3 region has 14 residues. The V gene end was trimmed by 5 bases and the J gene end by 2 bases; junction bases not matched to a gene: 5. The V gene's germline CDR1 is SGHNT and CDR2 YYREEE (reference sequence). CDR3 nucleotides: TGTGCCAGCAGGGGGGACTATTACACAGATACGCAGTATTTT. Translating it yields CASRGDYYTDTQYF.

The chain uses TRBV12-3 or TRBV12-4 and TRBJ2-2, with 7 positions matching TRBD1. V shed 9 bases, J shed 6 bases, and the junction held 7 bases outside the gene matches. The CDR3 is made up of 13 amino acids. CDR3 in DNA: TGTGCCAGTTCCAACAGGGGTGCCGGGGAGCTGTTTTTT. It specifies CASSNRGAGELFF.

The chain carries TRBV18 and TRBJ1-2, with D unresolved. Germline V CDR1 and CDR2: KGHSH, LQKENI. CDR3 length equals 11 residues. V lost 4 bases and J 8 bases, leaving 8 bases between the germline ends. CDR3 residues: CASSLSSGYTF. For the CDR3, the DNA is TGTGCCAGCTCACTTTCGTCCGGCTACACCTTC.